Reported below is one T cell receptor beta chain. Antigen: not known. This specimen comes from a study of graft-versus-host responses after intestinal transplantation. Turning to the study itself: Each recipient received anti-thymocyte globulin induction, then tacrolimus and steroids for about three years.

Germline CDR1 LNHDA, CDR2 SQIVND (reference sequence). The length of the CDR3 is 15 residues. Trimming took 0 bases from V and 1 from J; bases not matched to a gene: 1. Some clones are missing from TCRdb's copy, which holds only in-frame ones; the method was immunoSEQ multiplex PCR. The sample yields roughly 40,000 clones, around 92% seen once. Study results and limitations: Individuals carrying graft-donor T cell macrochimerism showed high graft-versus-host to host-versus-graft clonal ratios in allografts. The authors found GvH clones in recipient marrow, some appearing first in ileum or blood.

This chain links TRBV19 with TRBJ2-7; 9 bases map to TRBD1. The origin of this receptor is a human patient who received an intestinal transplant, so some T cells may come from the graft donor. The sequences come from PBMCs, collected around 270 days after transplant. CDR3 residues: CASSIEGTGSYEQYF. In nucleotides, the CDR3 is TGTGCCAGTAGTATAGAGGGGACAGGGTCCTACGAGCAGTACTTC.